These 11 T cell receptor beta chains share one sample of origin, sequenced in a study of beta chain features in type 1 diabetes (dated by TCRdb to the late 2010s). Results and caveats for the whole study, not just this receptor: A moderate but significant shortening of TCRB CDR3 length was observed in type 1 diabetes patients in all four CD4+ subsets.

Their recognized antigens are unknown. Receptor amplification or capture employed the immunoSEQ multiplex PCR assay. The High Capacity cDNA Reverse Transcription Kit was used to reverse transcribe all of the isolated RNA, meaning that expressed TCRB transcripts were what got sequenced. As stored in TCRdb, this immuneACCESS dataset retains in-frame rearrangements with V and J assigned. A fraction of the clones does not appear; measured against another copy, unresolved V genes explain less than half of the discrepancy, and the remainder lacks a known reason. The sample records around 160,000 clones, around 8.3% of which are singletons. Around 0.5% of the sample lies in the top ten. Sequenced material: central memory CD4+ T cells from blood. Source of these receptors: a young woman with type 1 diabetes.

As regards this clone: One end of the junction does not line up with germline, which may come from a read error. The chain is built from TRBV7-7 and TRBJ1-1, with D perhaps matching TRBD1 (6 bases). The CDR3 totals 13 residues. CDR1 and CDR2 from the germline V gene are SSHAT and FNYEAQ (reference sequence). The CDR3 DNA is TGTGCTAGCAGTAGAAACACAGGGACTGAAGCTTTCTTT. This translates into CASSRNTGTEAFF.

This clone was seen a few times. The chain employs TRBV30 and TRBJ2-7; weak D call: TRBD2 (5 bases). Trimming took off 1 base at V and 4 bases at J, with 8 bases between the two ends. The V gene's germline CDR1 is GTSNPN and CDR2 SVGIG (reference sequence). The CDR3 has 12 amino acids. The DNA for the CDR3 is TGTGCCTGGAGTGACACGGGATACGAGCAGTACTTC. Translated: CAWSDTGYEQYF.

This clone has more than one count but fewer than ten. The V gene is TRBV11-2, the J gene TRBJ1-1; a weak D match, TRBD1 (5 bases). CDR3 length: 14 residues. The germline V gene has CDR1 SGHAT and CDR2 FQNNGV. Trimming removed 3 bases at V and 2 bases at J, with 10 bases between. The CDR3 DNA sequence: TGTGCCAGCAGCTTGTCCACAGGTAACACTGAAGCTTTCTTT. Protein: CASSLSTGNTEAFF.

This clone was seen a handful of times. The gene calls are TRBV6-5 and TRBJ2-7; D may be TRBD1 (6 bases). V shed 7 bases and J shed 1 base, with 11 bases lying between them. The CDR3 covers 13 residues. Germline V CDR1 and CDR2: MNHEY, SVGAGI. The CDR3 sequence is CASNHRESYEQYF. In nucleotides, the CDR3 is TGTGCCAGCAACCACAGGGAGTCCTACGAGCAGTACTTC.

This clone rates as medium-sized. The rearrangement joins TRBV29-1 to TRBJ2-1; D perhaps matches TRBD1 (6 bases). Germline CDR1 SQVTM, CDR2 ANQGSEA. V was cut by 4 bases and J by 5 bases, with 15 bases left in between. The CDR3 is made up of 14 amino acids. The CDR3, as DNA: TGCAGCGTTGGCCCAAGGGGGTCCAACAATGAGCAGTTCTTC. Protein sequence: CSVGPRGSNNEQFF.

A few counts support this clone. The chain links TRBV15 to TRBJ2-6; TRBD1 might be the D (6 bases). The CDR3 covers 15 residues. V dropped 4 bases and J dropped 2 bases, with 9 bases sitting between them. Germline V gene sequence: CDR1 LNHNV, CDR2 YYDKDF (reference sequence). CDR3 bases: TGTGCCACCAGCAACAGGGTTGCTGGGGCCAACGTCCTGACTTTC. Translation: CATSNRVAGANVLTF.

This clone has only a few counts. This sequence joins TRBV28 and TRBJ2-3, with 10 bases aligning to TRBD2. Germline V gives CDR1 MDHEN, CDR2 SYDVKM. Trimming cost V 5 bases and J 4 bases; bases outside gene matches: 9. CDR3 size: 16 residues. The CDR3 DNA reads as TGTGCCAGCAGTGCGATAGCGGGAGGCATGGCAGATACGCAGTATTTT. Amino acid sequence: CASSAIAGGMADTQYF.

J is TRBJ2-3 and V is TRBV4-3; no definite D call. The length of the CDR3 is 17 residues. The V and J ends lost 4 bases and 5 bases respectively, with 22 bases between them. From germline, CDR1 is LGHNA and CDR2 YSLEER. This CDR3 reads CASSPSLAYLNRDTQYF. CDR3 DNA sequence: TGCGCCAGCAGCCCCTCTCTGGCTTACCTGAATCGAGATACGCAGTATTTT.

The rearrangement links TRBV6-1 to TRBJ1-5, with TRBD1 matching over 9 bases. Trimming removed 7 bases from V and 6 bases from J; junction bases left unmatched: 1. Germline assignment: CDR1 MNHNS and CDR2 SASEGT. The CDR3 totals 12 residues. CDR3 sequence: CASNRGLQPQHF. In DNA, the CDR3 is TGTGCCAGCAACAGGGGGCTTCAGCCCCAGCATTTT.

This clone was seen only a few times. The rearrangement joins TRBV5-1 to TRBJ2-7; 9 bases are a match to TRBD1. The germline V gene encodes CDR1 SGHRS and CDR2 YFSETQ. V trimming: 2 bases; J trimming: 2 bases; junction bases outside the gene matches: 5. The CDR3 sequence is 15 residues long. CDR3 sequence reads: CASSFSGQGTYEQYF. DNA of the CDR3: TGCGCCAGCAGCTTCTCGGGACAGGGTACCTACGAGCAGTACTTC.

The chain combines TRBV6-5 with TRBJ2-3; 9 bases fit TRBD2. The ends lost 4 bases at V and 4 bases at J; junction bases unmatched: 6. The CDR3 has 15 residues. Germline CDR1 and CDR2: MNHEY and SVGAGI. CDR3 bases: TGTGCCAGCAGTTTTAGCGGGAGTGGGGCAGATACGCAGTATTTT. Translating it yields CASSFSGSGADTQYF.